What follows are 26 T cell receptor beta chains derived from one specimen sequenced in a study of T cells of healthy individuals. Each CDR3 protein gets one entry after TCRdb re-called the 5' RACE reads with MiXCR. The data show more than 60,000 distinct CDR3 sequences, with around 16% seen just once and approximately 4.6% held by the top ten. All receptors come from a human donor in good health.

This clonotype was seen only a few times. The J gene is TRBJ2-5, the V gene TRBV4-3; D possibly corresponds to TRBD1 (5 bases). Looked up from germline, CDR1 is LGHNA and CDR2 is YSLEER. This CDR3 is built from 14 residues. Trimming took 1 base from V and 5 from J, leaving 11 bases between them. Here the CDR3 DNA reads TGCGCCAGCAGCCAAGTGAGCAGGGTTGAGACCCAGTACTTC. It translates to CASSQVSRVETQYF.

V and J are TRBV29-1 and TRBJ2-1; D not resolved. The CDR3 runs to 13 residues. Trimming removed 7 bases from V and 0 bases from J, with 10 bases in between. Germline loops: CDR1 SQVTM, CDR2 ANQGSEA. CDR3 protein: CSAPLLSYNEQFF. DNA of the CDR3: TGCAGCGCGCCACTTCTCTCCTACAATGAGCAGTTCTTC.

This clonotype came up a few times. V is TRBV7-3 and J is TRBJ2-5; weak D call: TRBD1 (7 bases). CDR1 is SGHTA and CDR2 is FQGTGA in the germline V gene. The CDR3 contains 14 residues. Trimming shortened V by 5 bases and J by 3 bases, and 13 bases separated the two germline ends. CDR3 nucleotides: TGTGCCAGCAGCGCGGGACAGCATAAAGAGACCCAGTACTTC. It translates to CASSAGQHKETQYF.

This clonotype came up a few times. J is TRBJ2-7 and V is TRBV7-9; D remains unclear. Per germline, CDR1 SEHNR and CDR2 FQNEAQ (reference sequence). This CDR3 is built from 16 residues. V was cut by 4 bases and J by 0 bases, with 16 bases left in between. The CDR3 region has the DNA TGTGCCAGCAGCTCGATGACGTCGCCTAGCTCCTACGAGCAGTACTTC. Protein sequence: CASSSMTSPSSYEQYF.

The chain employs TRBV5-1 and TRBJ1-2; D might be TRBD1 (5 bases). Germline values: CDR1 SGHRS, CDR2 YFSETQ. V was trimmed by 0 bases and J by 4 bases, leaving 10 bases between them. The CDR3 has 14 amino acids. The DNA of the CDR3 is TGCGCCAGCAGCTTGGACAGGCGAGGCTATGGCTACACCTTC. Translated, it gives CASSLDRRGYGYTF.

The chain carries TRBV5-1 and TRBJ2-5; TRBD2 agrees at 11 bases. J lost 5 bases, V lost 3 bases, and 6 bases had no gene match. Germline CDR1 reads SGHRS; CDR2 reads YFSETQ. The CDR3 has 15 residues. CDR3 region: CASSSLAGVRETQYF. CDR3 DNA: TGCGCCAGCAGCTCACTAGCGGGAGTGCGGGAGACCCAGTACTTC.

The gene calls are TRBV7-3 and TRBJ2-3, with D possibly called TRBD1 or TRBD2 (7 bases each). The CDR3 loop spans 16 amino acids. Trimming removed 5 bases at V and 3 bases at J, with 18 bases between. CDR1 is SGHTA, CDR2 FQGTGA, per germline. CDR3 bases: TGTGCCAGCAGCCCAGGGGGGGGGACAGCTACAGATACGCAGTATTTT. Amino acid sequence: CASSPGGGTATDTQYF.

This clonotype was seen a few times. The gene calls are TRBV2 and TRBJ2-1; 9 bases match TRBD1. CDR1 is SNHLY, CDR2 FYNNEI, per germline. J was trimmed by 3 bases and V by 8 bases; bases with no gene match: 5. The CDR3 spans 14 residues. CDR3 residues: CASRDRALYNEQFF. Written as DNA, the CDR3 is TGTGCCAGCCGGGACAGGGCTCTCTACAATGAGCAGTTCTTC.

The CDR3 is CASTESGDSTDTQYF. Written as DNA, the CDR3 is TGTGCCAGCACCGAATCCGGGGACAGCACAGATACGCAGTATTTT. The chain couples TRBV6-5 to TRBJ2-3; D tentatively fits TRBD1 or TRBD2 (5 bases each). Germline-derived CDR1 and CDR2 are MNHEY and SVGAGI. The length of the CDR3 is 15 residues. With 7 bases removed from V and 0 bases from J, the gap between germline ends came to 14 bases.

At least ten counts were recorded for this clonotype. The chain is built from TRBV11-1 and TRBJ2-5; either TRBD1 or TRBD2 may supply D (5 bases each). The germline V gene has CDR1 SGHAT and CDR2 FQDESV (reference sequence). The CDR3 runs to 15 residues. The V end lost 5 bases, the J end lost 1 base, and 14 bases lay between the germline ends. DNA for the CDR3: TGTGCCAGCAGCACACTAACGGGGCTCCAAGAGACCCAGTACTTC. The encoded protein is CASSTLTGLQETQYF.

A few counts support this clonotype. The chain is built from TRBV12-3 or TRBV12-4 and TRBJ2-3; the match to TRBD2 covers 7 bases. The CDR3 totals 11 residues. The V and J ends lost 4 bases and 8 bases, in that order; junction bases with no gene match: 0. The CDR3 sequence is CASSWGGTQYF. The CDR3 nucleotides read TGTGCCAGCAGTTGGGGGGGTACGCAGTATTTT.

There are many counts of this clonotype. The chain employs TRBV7-2 and TRBJ2-5; D uncertain. The CDR3 has 14 amino acids. Germline V CDR1 and CDR2: SGHTA, FQGNSA. V dropped 2 bases and J dropped 4 bases, with 11 bases sitting between them. The DNA for the CDR3 is TGTGCCAGCAGCTTATCGGCAGATGGAGAGACCCAGTACTTC. This translates into CASSLSADGETQYF.

This clonotype was recorded many times. The chain has TRBV7-6 and TRBJ1-2, with D tentatively TRBD1 (5 bases). Germline loops: CDR1 SGHVS, CDR2 FNYEAQ. There are 14 residues in the CDR3. The V gene lost 5 bases and the J gene lost 5 bases, with 15 bases spanning the gap. Here the CDR3 DNA reads TGTGCCAGCAGCCGCGATGGACACGGTTATGGCTACACCTTC. It translates to CASSRDGHGYGYTF.

This clonotype was observed many times. The genes are TRBV9 and TRBJ2-1; 9 positions match TRBD2. This CDR3 is built from 15 residues. Germline-derived CDR1 and CDR2 are SGDLS and YYNGEE. V dropped 4 bases and J dropped 4; count of bases not matched to a gene: 6. CDR3 sequence: CASSFSGGPYNEQFF. CDR3 DNA sequence: TGTGCCAGCAGCTTCAGCGGGGGGCCTTACAATGAGCAGTTCTTC.

This clonotype has just a few counts. The rearrangement links TRBV5-1 to TRBJ1-1; 7 bases are shared with TRBD1. With V trimmed by 5 bases and J by 1 base, 8 bases remained unmatched. CDR1 SGHRS and CDR2 YFSETQ come from the germline V gene. The length of the CDR3 is 15 residues. Here the CDR3 DNA reads TGCGCCAGCAGTCGAACCGGGACAGCGAACACTGAAGCTTTCTTT. This codes for CASSRTGTANTEAFF.

Only a few counts were recorded for this clonotype. The rearrangement joins TRBV5-6 to TRBJ2-3, with TRBD1 matching 10 bases. CDR3 length equals 17 residues. Per germline, CDR1 SGHDT and CDR2 YYEEEE. The junction had 6 bases not matched to a gene; V was cut back by 0 bases and J by 2 bases. CDR3 sequence (DNA): TGTGCCAGCAGCTTGGTCTACGGGACAGGGGACACAGATACGCAGTATTTT. It encodes CASSLVYGTGDTDTQYF.

This clonotype has just a few counts. V usage is TRBV14 and J usage is TRBJ2-3, with TRBD1 matching 8 bases. The CDR3 length is 17 residues. The trim removed 1 base at V and 6 bases at J, leaving 12 bases unmatched. Germline V gene sequence: CDR1 SGHDN, CDR2 FVKESK. CDR3 coding DNA: TGTGCCAGCAGCCAAGCCCGATTCCGACAGGGGCGGGATACGCAGTATTTT. This translates into CASSQARFRQGRDTQYF.

The rearrangement joins TRBV30 to TRBJ1-5, with 7 positions matching TRBD1. Germline loops: CDR1 GTSNPN, CDR2 SVGIG (reference sequence). Unmatched junction bases numbered 10, after V lost 4 bases and J lost 4 bases. CDR3 size: 15 residues. As DNA, the CDR3 is TGTGCCTGGACCCCCGGGACAGCCCTTAATCAGCCCCAGCATTTT. It yields the protein CAWTPGTALNQPQHF.

The rearrangement uses TRBV7-8 and TRBJ2-1, with D unresolved. The CDR3 consists of 18 residues. Trimming pared 3 bases from V and 0 bases from J, leaving 18 bases between. Germline-derived CDR1 and CDR2 are SGHVS and FQNEAQ. CDR3 amino acids: CASSFGSPPQSSYNEQFF. For the CDR3, the DNA is TGTGCCAGCAGCTTCGGTTCGCCACCACAGAGCTCCTACAATGAGCAGTTCTTC.

This clonotype was recorded at least ten times. The V call is TRBV6-1, the J call TRBJ1-4, with 9 bases matching TRBD1. CDR1 MNHNS and CDR2 SASEGT come from the germline V gene. J gave up 6 bases and V 6 bases, and 8 bases lay outside the gene matches. The CDR3 is 15 residues long. The DNA of the CDR3 is TGTGCCAGCAGGACCCCGGGACAGGGAGATGAAAAACTGTTTTTT. It specifies CASRTPGQGDEKLFF.

This clonotype was recorded a few times. The V call is TRBV14, the J call TRBJ2-3, with 7 bases that match TRBD1. Germline-derived CDR1 and CDR2 are SGHDN and FVKESK. V gave up 0 bases and J gave up 1 base; unmatched junction bases: 1. The CDR3 totals 15 residues. This CDR3 is CASSQEQGRTDTQYF. DNA of the CDR3: TGTGCCAGCAGCCAAGAACAGGGGCGCACAGATACGCAGTATTTT.

The chain uses TRBV9 and TRBJ2-7; 7 nucleotides match TRBD2. Germline V CDR1 and CDR2: SGDLS, YYNGEE. The CDR3 extends over 14 amino acids. Trimming removed 5 bases from V and 0 bases from J; junction bases left unmatched: 5. DNA for the CDR3: TGTGCCAGCAGAGGTACTAGCGCCTCCTACGAGCAGTACTTC. It yields the protein CASRGTSASYEQYF.

The rearrangement links TRBV28 to TRBJ2-2, with D unclear. This CDR3 has 10 residues. Germline CDR1 reads MDHEN; CDR2 reads SYDVKM. V shed 7 bases and J shed 6 bases, with 3 bases lying between them. The CDR3 sequence is CASKSGELFF. In DNA form, the CDR3 reads TGTGCCAGCAAGTCCGGGGAGCTGTTTTTT.

There are a few counts of this clonotype. This chain connects TRBV28 to TRBJ2-3, with 11 bases lining up with TRBD2. Germline CDR1 and CDR2: MDHEN and SYDVKM. The CDR3 is 14 residues long. With V trimmed by 6 bases and J by 5 bases, 4 bases remained unmatched. The DNA of the CDR3 is TGTGCCAGCAGGTTTCTAGCGGGGGGAGATACGCAGTATTTT. Translating gives CASRFLAGGDTQYF.

This clonotype was observed at least ten times. The chain uses TRBV7-3 and TRBJ1-1; D unresolved. V was trimmed by 2 bases and J by 3 bases, leaving 10 bases between them. Germline loops: CDR1 SGHTA, CDR2 FQGTGA. The CDR3 totals 14 residues. CDR3 in amino acids: CASSLAPGYTEAFF. In DNA form, the CDR3 reads TGTGCCAGCAGCTTAGCTCCGGGCTACACTGAAGCTTTCTTT.

There are a few counts of this clonotype. The rearrangement links TRBV2 to TRBJ1-5; TRBD1 aligns across 8 bases. The CDR3 contains 17 residues. Looked up from germline, CDR1 is SNHLY and CDR2 is FYNNEI. J gave up 0 bases and V 6 bases, and 10 bases lay outside the gene matches. CDR3 sequence: CASRAGTGESSNQPQHF. CDR3 bases: TGTGCCAGCAGGGCCGGGACAGGTGAAAGTAGCAATCAGCCCCAGCATTTT.